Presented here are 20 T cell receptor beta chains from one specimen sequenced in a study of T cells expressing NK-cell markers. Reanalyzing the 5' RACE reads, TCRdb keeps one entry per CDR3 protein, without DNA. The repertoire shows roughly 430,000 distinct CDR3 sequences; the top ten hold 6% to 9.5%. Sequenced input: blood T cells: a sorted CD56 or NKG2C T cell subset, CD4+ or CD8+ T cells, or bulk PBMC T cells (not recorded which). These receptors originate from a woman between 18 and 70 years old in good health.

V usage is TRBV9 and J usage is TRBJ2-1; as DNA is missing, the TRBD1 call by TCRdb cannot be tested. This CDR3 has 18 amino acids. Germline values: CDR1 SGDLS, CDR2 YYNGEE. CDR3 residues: CASSVFEAGDTSYNEQFF.

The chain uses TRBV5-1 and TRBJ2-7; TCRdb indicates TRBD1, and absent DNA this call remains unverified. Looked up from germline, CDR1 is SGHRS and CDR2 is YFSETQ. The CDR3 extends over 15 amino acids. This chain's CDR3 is CASSSTGNTAYEQYF.

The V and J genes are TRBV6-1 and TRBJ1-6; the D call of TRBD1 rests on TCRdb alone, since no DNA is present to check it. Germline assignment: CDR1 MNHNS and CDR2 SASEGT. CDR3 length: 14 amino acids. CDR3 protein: CASSGQVDNSPLHF.

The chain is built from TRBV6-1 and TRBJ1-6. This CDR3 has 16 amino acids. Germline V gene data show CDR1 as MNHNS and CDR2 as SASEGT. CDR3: CASSGLASSYNSPLHF.

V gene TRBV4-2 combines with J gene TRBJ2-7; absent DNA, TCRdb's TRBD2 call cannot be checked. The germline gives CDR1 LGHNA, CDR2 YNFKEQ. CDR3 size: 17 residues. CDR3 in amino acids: CASSQDRTSGISYEQYF.

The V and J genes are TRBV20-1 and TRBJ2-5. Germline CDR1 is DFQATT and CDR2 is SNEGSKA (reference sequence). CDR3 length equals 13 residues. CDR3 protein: CSAQTGVPETQYF.

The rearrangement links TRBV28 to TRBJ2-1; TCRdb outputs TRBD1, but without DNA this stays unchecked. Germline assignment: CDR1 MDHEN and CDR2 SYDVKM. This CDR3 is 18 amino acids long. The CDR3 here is CASTLVPGGQGSGDEQFF.

The CDR3 sequence is CASSYPGTETQYF. The J gene is TRBJ2-5, the V gene TRBV6-5. Germline CDR1 MNHEY, CDR2 SVGAGI. The CDR3 totals 13 residues.

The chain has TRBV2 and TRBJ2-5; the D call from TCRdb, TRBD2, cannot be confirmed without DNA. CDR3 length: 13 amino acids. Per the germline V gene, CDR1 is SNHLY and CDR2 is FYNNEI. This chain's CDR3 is CASKFLAEETQYF.

The CDR3 region is CASSPDRGTRTDTQYF. The gene calls are TRBV5-6 and TRBJ2-3; the TCRdb D gene call, TRBD1, has no DNA to confirm it. The V gene's germline CDR1 is SGHDT and CDR2 YYEEEE. The CDR3 has 16 residues.

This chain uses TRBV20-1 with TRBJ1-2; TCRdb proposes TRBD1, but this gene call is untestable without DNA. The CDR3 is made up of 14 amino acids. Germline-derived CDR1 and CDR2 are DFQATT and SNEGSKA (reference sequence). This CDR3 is CSARTTVLGYGYTF.

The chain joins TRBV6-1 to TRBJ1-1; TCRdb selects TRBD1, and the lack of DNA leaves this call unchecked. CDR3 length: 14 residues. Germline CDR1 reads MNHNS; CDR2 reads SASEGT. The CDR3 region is CASSANYRATEAFF.

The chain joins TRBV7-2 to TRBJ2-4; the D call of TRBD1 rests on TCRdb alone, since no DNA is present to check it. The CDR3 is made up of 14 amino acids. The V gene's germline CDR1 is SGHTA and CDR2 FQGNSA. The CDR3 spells CASSLAGGENIQYF.

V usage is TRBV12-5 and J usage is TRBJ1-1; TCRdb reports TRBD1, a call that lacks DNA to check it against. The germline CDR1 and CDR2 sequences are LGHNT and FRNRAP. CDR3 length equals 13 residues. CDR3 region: CASGLGGDTEAFF.

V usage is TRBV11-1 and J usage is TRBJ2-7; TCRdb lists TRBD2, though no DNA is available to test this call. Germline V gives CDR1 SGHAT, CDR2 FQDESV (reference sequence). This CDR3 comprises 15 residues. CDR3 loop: CASSLLGGSAYEQYF.

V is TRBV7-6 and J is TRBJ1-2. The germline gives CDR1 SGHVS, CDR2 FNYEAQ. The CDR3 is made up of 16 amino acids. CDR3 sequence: CASSPQSVGTPYGYTF.

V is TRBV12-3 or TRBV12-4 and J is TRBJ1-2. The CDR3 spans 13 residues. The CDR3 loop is CASSLWQADGYTF.

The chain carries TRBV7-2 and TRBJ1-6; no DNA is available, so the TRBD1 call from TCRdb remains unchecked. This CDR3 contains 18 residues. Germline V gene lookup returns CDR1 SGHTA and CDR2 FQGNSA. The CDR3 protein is CASSLAGGQGSYNSPLHF.

The CDR3 sequence: CSARSGLDGELFF. This sequence joins TRBV20-1 and TRBJ2-2. The CDR3 consists of 13 residues. The germline V gene has CDR1 DFQATT and CDR2 SNEGSKA (reference sequence).

CDR3: CSASAATLSGTDTQYF. The chain couples TRBV20-1 to TRBJ2-3. There are 16 residues in the CDR3. Germline lookup yields CDR1 DFQATT and CDR2 SNEGSKA (reference sequence).